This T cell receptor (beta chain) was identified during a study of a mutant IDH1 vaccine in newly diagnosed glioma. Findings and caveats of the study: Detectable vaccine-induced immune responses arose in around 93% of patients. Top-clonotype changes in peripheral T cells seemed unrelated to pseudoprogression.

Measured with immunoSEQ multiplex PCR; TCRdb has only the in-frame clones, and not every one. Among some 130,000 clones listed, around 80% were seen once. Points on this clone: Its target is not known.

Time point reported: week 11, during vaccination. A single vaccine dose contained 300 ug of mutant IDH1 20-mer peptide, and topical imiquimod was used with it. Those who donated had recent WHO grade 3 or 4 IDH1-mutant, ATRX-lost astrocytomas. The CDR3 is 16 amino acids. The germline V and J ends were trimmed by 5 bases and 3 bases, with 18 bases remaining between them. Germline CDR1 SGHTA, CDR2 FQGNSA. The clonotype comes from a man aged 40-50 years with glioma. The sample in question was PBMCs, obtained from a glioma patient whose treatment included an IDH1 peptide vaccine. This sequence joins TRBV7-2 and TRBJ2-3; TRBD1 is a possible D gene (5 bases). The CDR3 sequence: CASSPQGFARTDTQYF. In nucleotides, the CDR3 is TGTGCCAGCAGCCCCCAGGGTTTCGCTCGAACAGATACGCAGTATTTT.